The rows below give T cell receptor beta chains drawn from one sample of a study of cytomegalovirus exposure and HLA in healthy donors. Measured with immunoSEQ multiplex PCR; TCRdb has only the in-frame clones, and not every one. The sample holds about 150,000 clones, around 79% seen once. The sequencing input was PBMCs. These receptors were obtained from a man aged 18-30 years in good health and CMV-seronegative. Each CDR3 is given with its conserved first and last residue. The order of the fields is clone size, V gene, D gene, J gene, CDR3 DNA, CDR3 protein. A D gene is named only where the DNA matches it firmly. A clone size is listed for some rows: how often the clone was seen (once, few, many), or a class if it is expanded.

>NA|TRBV27|TRBD1|TRBJ1-1
TGTGCCAGCAGTTTGACAGGGGGCCCCTACACTGAAGCTTTCTTT
CASSLTGGPYTEAFF
>once|TRBV9|TRBD2|TRBJ2-1
TGTGCCAGCAGCCCCCGACGGGAGGGGGACAATGAGCAATTCTTC
CASSPRREGDNEQFF
>NA|TRBV30|TRBD1|TRBJ2-6
TGTGCCTGGAGTAGGGGGCGTGGGGCCAACGTCCTGACTTTC
CAWSRGRGANVLTF
>NA|TRBV7-8|TRBD1|TRBJ1-1
TGTGCCAGCAGCCCGACAGGGGTGGGCACTGAAGCTTTCTTT
CASSPTGVGTEAFF
>NA|TRBV28|NA|TRBJ1-5
TGTGCCAGCACCACGGACAGTAATCAGCCCCAGCATTTT
CASTTDSNQPQHF
>few|TRBV6-5|NA|TRBJ2-7
TGTGCCAGCAGCCCGGATCACAGATTCTCCTACGAGCAGTACTTC
CASSPDHRFSYEQYF
>NA|TRBV11-2|NA|TRBJ1-2
TGTGCCAGCAGCTCGACAGTCTATGGCTACACCTTC
CASSSTVYGYTF
>few|TRBV7-2|TRBD2|TRBJ2-7
TGTGCCAGCAGCCTCGGTCTAGCGGGAGGGAGCTCCTACGAGCAGTACTTC
CASSLGLAGGSSYEQYF
>NA|TRBV9|TRBD1|TRBJ2-2
TGTGCCAGCACAGGGGGCTGGGGCGGGGAGCTGTTTTTT
CASTGGWGGELFF
>few|TRBV5-4|TRBD1|TRBJ2-3
TGTGCCAGCAGCCTCGGGACAGGAGGCAGGGATACGCAGTATTTT
CASSLGTGGRDTQYF
>NA|TRBV9|TRBD2|TRBJ2-7
TGTGCCAGCAGCGTATCGGCAACCGGGACTAGCCCCTACGAGCAGTACTTC
CASSVSATGTSPYEQYF
>NA|TRBV5-1|NA|TRBJ2-7
TGCGCCAGCGCGGAGGGAACCGAACGGGCCGAGCAGTACTTC
CASAEGTERAEQYF
>NA|TRBV5-6|TRBD1|TRBJ1-1
TGTGCCAGCAGCTGGTTCCTACAGGGGGAGAACACTGAAGCTTTCTTT
CASSWFLQGENTEAFF
>NA|TRBV19|NA|TRBJ2-5
TGTGCCAGTAGTATAATTCAGGGCGAGACCCAGTACTTC
CASSIIQGETQYF
>NA|TRBV30|TRBD2|TRBJ2-1
TGTGCCTGGGCCAGCGGGAGGAGCTACAATGAGCAGTTCTTC
CAWASGRSYNEQFF
>NA|TRBV19|NA|TRBJ2-5
TGTGCCAGTAGTTCACGTCCCGGGGGGCTCCCTGGAGAGACCCAGTACTTC
CASSSRPGGLPGETQYF
>NA|TRBV7-9|TRBD1|TRBJ2-1
TGTGCCAGCAGCTTAGGGGGACAGGGATACAATGAGCAGTTCTTC
CASSLGGQGYNEQFF
>NA|TRBV10-3|NA|TRBJ2-5
TGTGCCATCACCTCGGGACTGCAAGAGACCCAGTACTTC
CAITSGLQETQYF
>NA|TRBV7-8|TRBD2|TRBJ2-7
TGTGCCAGCAGCACAGCGGGAGGGTTGTACGAGCAGTACTTC
CASSTAGGLYEQYF
>few|TRBV2|TRBD1|TRBJ2-7
TGTGCCAGCAGTGTAGACAGGGGCCACGAGCAGTACTTC
CASSVDRGHEQYF
>NA|TRBV7-2|NA|TRBJ2-5
TGTGCCAGCAGCCTTCAAGAGACCCAGTACTTC
CASSLQETQYF
>NA|TRBV10-1|NA|TRBJ1-2
TGCGCCAGCAGTGAGTCGGGCCGGAACTATGGCTACACCTTC
CASSESGRNYGYTF
>NA|TRBV21-1|NA|TRBJ2-1
TGTGCCAGCAGCCCCGACAATGAGCAGTTCTTC
CASSPDNEQFF
>NA|TRBV11-2|TRBD2|TRBJ2-5
TGTGCCAGCAGCCCCGGGATCGGGAGGTTGAAGACCCAGTACTTC
CASSPGIGRLKTQYF
>NA|TRBV27|TRBD2|TRBJ2-7
TGTGCCAGCAGTTCGGGGGGCTACGAGCAGTACTTC
CASSSGGYEQYF
>NA|TRBV5-4|TRBD2|TRBJ2-5
TGTGCCAGCAGCTTCCCCGGGGGGGAGACCCAGTACTTC
CASSFPGGETQYF
>few|TRBV2|NA|TRBJ2-3
TGTGCCAGCAGTGACGGCAGGGCAAAAGATACGCAGTATTTT
CASSDGRAKDTQYF
>NA|TRBV5-4|NA|TRBJ1-1
TGTGCCAGCAGCTTGGAGAATTCGGGCACTGAAGCTTTCTTT
CASSLENSGTEAFF
>once|TRBV10-3|TRBD2|TRBJ2-1
TGTGCCATCAGTGTTGGGACTAGCGGGAGTACGGATGAGCAGTTCTTC
CAISVGTSGSTDEQFF
>NA|TRBV10-3|TRBD2|TRBJ2-7
TGTGCCATCGGGGTAGCGGGGGTAAGCTCCTACGAGCAGTACTTC
CAIGVAGVSSYEQYF
>NA|TRBV7-6|TRBD1|TRBJ2-4
TGTGCCAGCAGCCCGAACCCGACCGGGACAGGGGGCGTTGGCATTCAGTACTTC
CASSPNPTGTGGVGIQYF